One T cell receptor beta chain is described in this entry. The data derive from a study of T cell changes during pregnancy in multiple sclerosis. Sequencing was performed with immunoSEQ multiplex PCR; in TCRdb, only in-frame clones are kept and a portion is missing. Of 40,000 to 45,000 clones in the sample, about nine tenths were seen once. The clonotype comes from a female donor with multiple sclerosis, enrolled in a pregnancy study. Sequencing used CD4+ T cells from peripheral blood mononuclear cells, obtained in the first trimester of pregnancy.

The CDR3 here is CASSPPAGTGNEQFF. The CDR3 nucleotides are TGTGCCAGCAGCCCCCCAGCGGGGACTGGGAATGAGCAGTTCTTC. J is TRBJ2-1 and V is TRBV28, with 7 bases lining up with TRBD2. Losses at the gene ends were 6 bases for V and 7 bases for J; bases not matched to a gene: 12. There are 15 residues in the CDR3. The germline V gene encodes CDR1 MDHEN and CDR2 SYDVKM. Full variable domain (remainder filled in from reference TRBV28 and TRBJ2-1): DVKVTQSSRYLVKRTGEKVFLECVQDMDHENMFWYRQDPGLGLRLIYFSYDVKMKEKGDIPEGYSVSREKKERFSLILESASTNQTSMYLCASSPPAGTGNEQFFGPGTRLTVL.